This T cell receptor beta chain was captured by sequencing in a study of T cell clonotyping in hematopoietic cell transplantation. Findings and caveats of the study: At the given depth, recipient repertoires were over 97% de novo clonotypes. After transplant, recipient diversity fell while pathologically expanded clonotypes grew through day 180. No sorting was done, leaving CD4 and CD8 contributions mixed.

As to time point: recipient sample about 28 days before transplant, after cytoreduction. This clone was recorded only once. The antigen remains undetermined. Only in-frame clones appear in the TCRdb table, and some are missing; sequencing was by immunoSEQ multiplex PCR. This sample has thousands of clones; 70% to 90% occur once, and the top ten carry approximately 15%. The germline gives CDR1 SGHDT, CDR2 YYEEEE. The CDR3 length is 15 residues. The clonotype was recovered from a woman aged 45-65 years with acute myeloid leukemia. Some clones in this sample may be carry-over from other donors' samples. Sequencing used peripheral blood mononuclear cells, obtained before stem cell transplant. The chain employs TRBV5-6 and TRBJ2-5; 8 nucleotides match TRBD2. Gene TRBJ2-7 matches the end of the DNA better, so the J call may be wrong. The CDR3 is CASRPPGGGPYEQYF. CDR3 DNA: TGTGCCAGCAGACCCCCCGGGGGGGGGCCGTACGAGCAGTACTTC.